This T cell receptor (beta chain) was retrieved from a study of control samples from healthy donors and cancer patients. TCRdb keeps only in-frame clones here, not all; method: immunoSEQ multiplex PCR. The sample comprises 200,000 or so clones, just under 95% of which are singletons, and about 1.6% rests with the top ten. V lost 0 bases and J 0 bases, leaving 9 bases between the germline ends. Germline V lookup: CDR1 SGHRS, CDR2 YFSETQ. CDR3 size: 15 residues. The sample comprised blood. V and J are TRBV5-1 and TRBJ1-1; no clear D. The origin of this receptor is a man aged 50 to 59 in good health. CDR3 sequence (DNA): TGCGCCAGCAGCTTGGGGGCCAGCTTGAACACTGAAGCTTTCTTT. Protein sequence: CASSLGASLNTEAFF. The whole variable domain, filled in from reference TRBV5-1 and TRBJ1-1, reads KAGVTQTPRYLIKTRGQQVTLSCSPISGHRSVSWYQQTPGQGLQFLFEYFSETQRNKGNFPGRFSGRQFSNSRSEMNVSTLELGDSALYLCASSLGASLNTEAFFGQGTRLTVV.